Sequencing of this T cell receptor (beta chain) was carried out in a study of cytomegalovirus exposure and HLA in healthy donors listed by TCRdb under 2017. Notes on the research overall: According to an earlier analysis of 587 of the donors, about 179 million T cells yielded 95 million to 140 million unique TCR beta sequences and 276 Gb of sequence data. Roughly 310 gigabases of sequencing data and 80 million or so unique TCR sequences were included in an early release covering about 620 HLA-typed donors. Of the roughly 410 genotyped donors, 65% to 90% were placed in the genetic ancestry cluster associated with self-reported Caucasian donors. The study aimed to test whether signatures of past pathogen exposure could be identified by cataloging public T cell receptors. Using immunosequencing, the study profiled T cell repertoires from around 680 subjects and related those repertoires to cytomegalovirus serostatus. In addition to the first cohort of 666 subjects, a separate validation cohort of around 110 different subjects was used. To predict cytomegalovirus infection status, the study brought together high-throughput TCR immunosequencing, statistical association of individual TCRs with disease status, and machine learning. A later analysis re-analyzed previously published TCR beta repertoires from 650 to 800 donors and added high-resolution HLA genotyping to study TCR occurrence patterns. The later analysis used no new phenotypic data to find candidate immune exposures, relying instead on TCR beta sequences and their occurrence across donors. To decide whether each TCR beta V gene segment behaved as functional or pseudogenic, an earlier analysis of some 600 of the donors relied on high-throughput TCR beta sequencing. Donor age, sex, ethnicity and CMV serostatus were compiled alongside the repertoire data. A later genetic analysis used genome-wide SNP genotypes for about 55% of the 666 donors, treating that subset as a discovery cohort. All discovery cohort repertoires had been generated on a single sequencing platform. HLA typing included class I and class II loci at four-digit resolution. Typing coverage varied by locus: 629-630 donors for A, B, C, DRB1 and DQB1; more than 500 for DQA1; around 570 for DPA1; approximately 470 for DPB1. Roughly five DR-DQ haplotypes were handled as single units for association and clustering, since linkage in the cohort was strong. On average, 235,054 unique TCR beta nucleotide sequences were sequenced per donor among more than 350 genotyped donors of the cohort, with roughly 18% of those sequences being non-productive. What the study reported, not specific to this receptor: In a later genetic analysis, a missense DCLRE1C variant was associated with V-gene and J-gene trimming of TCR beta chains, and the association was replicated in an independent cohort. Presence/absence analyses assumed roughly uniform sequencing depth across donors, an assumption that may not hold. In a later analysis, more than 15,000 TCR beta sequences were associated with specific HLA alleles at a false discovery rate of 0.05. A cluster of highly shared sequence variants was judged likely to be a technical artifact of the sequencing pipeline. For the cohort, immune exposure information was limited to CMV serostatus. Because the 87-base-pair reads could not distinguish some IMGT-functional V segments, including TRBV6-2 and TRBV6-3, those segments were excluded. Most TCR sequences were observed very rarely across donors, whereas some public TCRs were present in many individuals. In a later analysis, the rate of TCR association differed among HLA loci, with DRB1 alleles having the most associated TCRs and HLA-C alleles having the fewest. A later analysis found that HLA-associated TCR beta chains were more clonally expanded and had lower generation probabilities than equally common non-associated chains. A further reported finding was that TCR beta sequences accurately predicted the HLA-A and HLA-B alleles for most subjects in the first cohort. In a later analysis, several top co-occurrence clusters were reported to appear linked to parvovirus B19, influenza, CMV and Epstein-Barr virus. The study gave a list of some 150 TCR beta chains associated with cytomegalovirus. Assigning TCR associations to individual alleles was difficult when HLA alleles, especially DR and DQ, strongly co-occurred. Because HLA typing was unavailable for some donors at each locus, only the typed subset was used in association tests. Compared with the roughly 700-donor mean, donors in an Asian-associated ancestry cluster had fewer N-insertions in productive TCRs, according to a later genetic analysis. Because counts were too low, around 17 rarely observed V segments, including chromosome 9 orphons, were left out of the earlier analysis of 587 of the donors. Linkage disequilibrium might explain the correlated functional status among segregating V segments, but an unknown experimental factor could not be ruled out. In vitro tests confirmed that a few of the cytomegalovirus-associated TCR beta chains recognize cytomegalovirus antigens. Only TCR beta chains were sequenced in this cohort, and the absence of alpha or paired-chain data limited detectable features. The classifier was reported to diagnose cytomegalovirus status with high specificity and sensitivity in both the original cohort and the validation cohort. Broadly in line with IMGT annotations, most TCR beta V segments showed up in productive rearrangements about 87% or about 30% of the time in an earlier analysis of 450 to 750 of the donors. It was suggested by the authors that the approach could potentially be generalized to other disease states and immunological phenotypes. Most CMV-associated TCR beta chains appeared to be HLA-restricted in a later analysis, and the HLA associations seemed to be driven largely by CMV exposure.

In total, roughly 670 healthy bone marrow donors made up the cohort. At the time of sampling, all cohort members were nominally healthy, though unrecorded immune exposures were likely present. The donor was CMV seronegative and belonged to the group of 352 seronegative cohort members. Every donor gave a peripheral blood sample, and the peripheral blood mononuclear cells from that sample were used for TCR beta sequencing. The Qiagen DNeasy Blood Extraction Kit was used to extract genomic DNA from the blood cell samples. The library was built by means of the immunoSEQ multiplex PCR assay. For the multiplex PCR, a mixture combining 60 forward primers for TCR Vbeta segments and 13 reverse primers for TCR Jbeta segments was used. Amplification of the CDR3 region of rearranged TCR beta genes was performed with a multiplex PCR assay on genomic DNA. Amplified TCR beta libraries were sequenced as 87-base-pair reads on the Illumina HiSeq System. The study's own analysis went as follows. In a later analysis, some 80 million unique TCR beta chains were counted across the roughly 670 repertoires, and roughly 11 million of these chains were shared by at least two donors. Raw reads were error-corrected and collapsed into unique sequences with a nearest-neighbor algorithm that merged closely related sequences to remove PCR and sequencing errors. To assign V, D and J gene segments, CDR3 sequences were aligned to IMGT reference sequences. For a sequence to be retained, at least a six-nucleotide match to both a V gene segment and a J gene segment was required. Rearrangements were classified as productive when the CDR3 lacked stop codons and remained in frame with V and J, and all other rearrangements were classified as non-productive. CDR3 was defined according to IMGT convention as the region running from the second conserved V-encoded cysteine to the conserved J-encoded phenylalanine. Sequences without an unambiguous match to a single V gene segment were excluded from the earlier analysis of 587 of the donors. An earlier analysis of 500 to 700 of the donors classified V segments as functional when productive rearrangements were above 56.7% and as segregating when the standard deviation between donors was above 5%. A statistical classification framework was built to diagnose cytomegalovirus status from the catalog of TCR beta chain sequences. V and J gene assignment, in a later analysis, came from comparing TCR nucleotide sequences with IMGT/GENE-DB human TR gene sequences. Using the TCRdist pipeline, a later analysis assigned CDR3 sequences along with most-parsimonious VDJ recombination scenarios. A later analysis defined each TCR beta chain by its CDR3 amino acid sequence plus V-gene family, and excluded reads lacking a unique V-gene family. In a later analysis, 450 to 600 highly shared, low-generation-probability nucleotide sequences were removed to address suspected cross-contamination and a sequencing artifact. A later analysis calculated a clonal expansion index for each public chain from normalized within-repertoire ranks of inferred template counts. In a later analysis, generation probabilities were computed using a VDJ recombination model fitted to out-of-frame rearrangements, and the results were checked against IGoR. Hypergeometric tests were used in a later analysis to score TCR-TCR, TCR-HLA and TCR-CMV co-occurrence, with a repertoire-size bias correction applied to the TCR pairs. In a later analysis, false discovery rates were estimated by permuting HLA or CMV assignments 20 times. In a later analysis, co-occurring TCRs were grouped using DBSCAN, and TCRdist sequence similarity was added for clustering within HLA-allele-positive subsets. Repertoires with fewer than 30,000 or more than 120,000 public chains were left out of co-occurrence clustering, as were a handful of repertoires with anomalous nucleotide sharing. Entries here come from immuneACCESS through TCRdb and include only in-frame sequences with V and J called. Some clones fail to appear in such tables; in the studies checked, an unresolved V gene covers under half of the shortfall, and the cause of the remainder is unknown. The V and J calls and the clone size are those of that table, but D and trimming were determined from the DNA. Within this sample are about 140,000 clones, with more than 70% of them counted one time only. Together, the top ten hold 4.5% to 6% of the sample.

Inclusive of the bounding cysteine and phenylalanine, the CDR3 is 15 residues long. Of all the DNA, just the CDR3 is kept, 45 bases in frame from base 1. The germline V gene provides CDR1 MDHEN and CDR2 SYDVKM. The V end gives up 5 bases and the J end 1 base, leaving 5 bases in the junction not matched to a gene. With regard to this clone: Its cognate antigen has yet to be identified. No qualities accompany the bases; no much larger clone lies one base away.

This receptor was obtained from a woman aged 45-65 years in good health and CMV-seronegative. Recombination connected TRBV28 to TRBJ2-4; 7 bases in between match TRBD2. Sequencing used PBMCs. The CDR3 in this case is CASSLGRGAKNIQYF. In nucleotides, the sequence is TGTGCCAGCAGTCTAGGGAGGGGTGCCAAAAACATTCAGTACTTC.